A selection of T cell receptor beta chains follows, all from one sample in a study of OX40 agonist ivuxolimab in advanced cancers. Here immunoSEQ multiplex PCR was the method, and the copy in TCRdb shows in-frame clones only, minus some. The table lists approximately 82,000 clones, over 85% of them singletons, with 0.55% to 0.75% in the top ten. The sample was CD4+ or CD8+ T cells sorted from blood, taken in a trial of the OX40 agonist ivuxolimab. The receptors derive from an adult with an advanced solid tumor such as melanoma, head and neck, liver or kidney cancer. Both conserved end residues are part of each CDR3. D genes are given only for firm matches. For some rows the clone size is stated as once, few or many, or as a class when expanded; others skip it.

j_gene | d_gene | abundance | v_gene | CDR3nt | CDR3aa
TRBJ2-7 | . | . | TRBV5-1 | TGCGCCAGCAGCTTGGGAGGCGTAGAGAACGAGCAGTACTTC | CASSLGGVENEQYF
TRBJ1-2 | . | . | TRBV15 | TGTGCCACCAGCAGAACGTTAGACAGGTTATCTAGCTATGGCTACACCTTC | CATSRTLDRLSSYGYTF
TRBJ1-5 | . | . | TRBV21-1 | TGTGCCAGCAGCATTCCTCGGACAGGGGGGGTGTATAGCAATCAGCCCCAGCATTTT | CASSIPRTGGVYSNQPQHF
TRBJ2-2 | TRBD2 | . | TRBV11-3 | TGTGCCAGCAGCTTAGATCGGCGGGGGTCGAACACCGGGGAGCTGTTTTTT | CASSLDRRGSNTGELFF
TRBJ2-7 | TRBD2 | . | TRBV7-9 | TGTGCCAGCAGCACTCCGGGACTACCATCCTACGAGCAGTACTTC | CASSTPGLPSYEQYF
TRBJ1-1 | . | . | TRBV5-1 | TGCGCCAGCAGCTTGTCACGGGGGAACACTGAAGCTTTCTTT | CASSLSRGNTEAFF
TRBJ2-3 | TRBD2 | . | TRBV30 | TGTGCCTGGTCGACTAGCGGGAGAAATCCAGATACGCAGTATTTT | CAWSTSGRNPDTQYF
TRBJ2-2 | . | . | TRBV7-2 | TGTGCCAGCAGCTTATTCGAGGGGGGGGAGCTGTTTTTT | CASSLFEGGELFF
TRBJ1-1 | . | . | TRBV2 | TGTGCCAGCAGTGAGGGGGGGAACACTGAAGCTTTCTTT | CASSEGGNTEAFF
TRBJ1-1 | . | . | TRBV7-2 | TGTGCCAGCAGCTTAAGTCTGAACACTGAAGCTTTCTTT | CASSLSLNTEAFF
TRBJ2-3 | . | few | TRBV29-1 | TGCAGCGTTGTGGTGGGGGGATCCACAGATACGCAGTATTTT | CSVVVGGSTDTQYF
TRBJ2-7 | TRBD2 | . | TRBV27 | TGTGCCAGCAGTATCCCTAGCGGGAGGGCATTGTACGAGCAGTACTTC | CASSIPSGRALYEQYF
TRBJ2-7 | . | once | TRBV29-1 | TGCAGCGTTGGCGAGCAGTACTTC | CSVGEQYF
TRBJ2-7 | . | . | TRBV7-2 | TGTGCCAGCAGCCGACAAGGGTTCTACGAGCAGTACTTC | CASSRQGFYEQYF
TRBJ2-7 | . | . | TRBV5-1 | TGCGCCAGCAGCTTAACCTCGCGAGGGGTCAACGAGCAGTACTTC | CASSLTSRGVNEQYF
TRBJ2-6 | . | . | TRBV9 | TGTGCCAGCAGCGTATCAGGTGACAGCTCTGGGGCCAACGTCCTGACTTTC | CASSVSGDSSGANVLTF
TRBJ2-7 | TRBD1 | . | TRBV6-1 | TGTGCCAGCAGGGGACAGGGCTCGTCCTACGAGCAGTACTTC | CASRGQGSSYEQYF
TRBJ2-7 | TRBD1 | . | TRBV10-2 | TGCGCCAGCACCCCCCCGGACAGGGCTTCTTCCTACGAGCAGTACTTC | CASTPPDRASSYEQYF
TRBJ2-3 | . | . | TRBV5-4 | TGTGCCAGCAGCTTAAACCCCCCGCGCACAGATACGCAGTATTTT | CASSLNPPRTDTQYF
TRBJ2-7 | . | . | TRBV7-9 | TGTGCCAGCAGTACCGGGACATTACAACCCCACGAGCAGTACTTC | CASSTGTLQPHEQYF
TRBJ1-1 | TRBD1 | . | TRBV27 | TGTGCCAGCAGTTTGATAAGGACAGGGGAAGCTTTCTTT | CASSLIRTGEAFF
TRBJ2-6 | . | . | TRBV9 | TGTGCCAGCAGCGTACGGGATTCTTATGGGGCCAACGTCCTGACTTTC | CASSVRDSYGANVLTF
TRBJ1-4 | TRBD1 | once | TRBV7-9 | TGTGCCAGCAGCTCCGGACAGGGAAGTGAAAAACTGTTTTTT | CASSSGQGSEKLFF
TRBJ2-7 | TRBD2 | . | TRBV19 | TGTGCCAGCAGTAGCGGGGCCTACGAGCAGTACTTC | CASSSGAYEQYF
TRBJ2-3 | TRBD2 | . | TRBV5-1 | TGCGCCAGCAGCTTGCTTAGCGGGGGGGCCGGGTCACCAGATACGCAGTATTTT | CASSLLSGGAGSPDTQYF
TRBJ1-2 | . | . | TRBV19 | TGTGCCAGTAGTATAGCGCAGGGAAAAACCTATGGCTACACCTTC | CASSIAQGKTYGYTF
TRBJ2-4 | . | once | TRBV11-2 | TGTGCCAGCAGCTCAGGGCTAACGGACATTCAGTACTTC | CASSSGLTDIQYF
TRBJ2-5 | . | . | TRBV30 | TGTGCCTGGAACGGCCTGTCCGGAGAGACCCAGTACTTC | CAWNGLSGETQYF
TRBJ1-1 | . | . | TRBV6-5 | TGTGCCAGCAGTTATAATGGGGGGGAGAACACTGAAGCTTTCTTT | CASSYNGGENTEAFF
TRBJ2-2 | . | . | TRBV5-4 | TGTGCCAGCAGCTTGGGCGGAAACACCGGGGAGCTGTTTTTT | CASSLGGNTGELFF
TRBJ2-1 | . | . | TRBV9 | TGTGCCAGCAGCGTAGAGGGTCGGGAGAACAATGAGCAGTTCTTC | CASSVEGRENNEQFF
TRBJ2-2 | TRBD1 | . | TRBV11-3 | TGTGCCAGCAGCACGCGACAGGGTTCCGGGGAGCTGTTTTTT | CASSTRQGSGELFF
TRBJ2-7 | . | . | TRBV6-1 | TGTGCCACCGCTTTGGTTCCGGGACAAGCCTACGAGCAGTACTTC | CATALVPGQAYEQYF
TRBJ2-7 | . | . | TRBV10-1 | TGCGCCAGCAGTGAGGCCAGCGAGGGCTCCTACGAGCAGTACTTC | CASSEASEGSYEQYF